What follows are 21 T cell receptor beta chains derived from one specimen sequenced in a study of blood T cell repertoires in COVID-19. Repertoires were generated with immunoSEQ multiplex PCR, while TCRdb's copy carries only in-frame clones and drops some. The sample has 60,000 to 85,000 clones; just under 85% are singletons. The sequencing input was peripheral blood. These receptors originate from a man aged 65 to 79 with acute or convalescent COVID-19.

This rearrangement joins TRBV7-2 to TRBJ2-2; 8 bases agree with TRBD2. With V trimmed by 2 bases and J by 5 bases, 4 bases remained unmatched. CDR3 size: 15 residues. Germline V CDR1 and CDR2: SGHTA, FQGNSA. In DNA, the CDR3 is TGTGCCAGCAGCTTAATGGCGGGAGGAACCGGGGAGCTGTTTTTT. Its protein product is CASSLMAGGTGELFF. Full variable domain (remainder filled in from reference TRBV7-2 and TRBJ2-2): GAGVSQSPSNKVTEKGKDVELRCDPISGHTALYWYRQSLGQGLEFLIYFQGNSAPDKSGLPSDRFSAERTGGSVSTLTIQRTQQEDSAVYLCASSLMAGGTGELFFGEGSRLTVL.

The table lists this clone with a few counts. CDR3 sequence reads: CASTIGLGQFF. CDR3 nucleotides: TGTGCCAGCACCATAGGACTTGGGCAGTTCTTC. The V gene is TRBV6-6, the J gene TRBJ2-1, with D perhaps TRBD2 (5 bases). Trimming left V 7 bases short and J 12 bases short, with 13 bases between. The CDR3 loop spans 11 amino acids. Germline lookup yields CDR1 MNHNY and CDR2 SVGAGI (reference sequence).

A single count supports this clone. This sequence joins TRBV3-1 (or the pseudogene TRBV3-2) and TRBJ2-7; 11 bases align to TRBD2. This CDR3 is 16 amino acids long. Germline values: CDR1 LGHDT, CDR2 YNNKEL (reference sequence). The junction had 6 bases not matched to a gene; V was cut back by 1 base and J by 4 bases. CDR3 in amino acids: CASSQGLAGGLYEQYF. CDR3 sequence (DNA): TGTGCCAGCAGCCAAGGGCTAGCGGGGGGTTTATACGAGCAGTACTTC.

The chain recombines TRBV5-4 with TRBJ2-3, with 10 positions matching TRBD1. The V gene's germline CDR1 is SGHNT and CDR2 YYREEE (reference sequence). The CDR3 consists of 14 residues. The junction had 4 bases not matched to a gene; V was cut back by 4 bases and J by 5 bases. The CDR3 region is CASSPRDRGDTQYF. The CDR3 DNA is TGTGCCAGCAGCCCGCGGGACAGGGGAGATACGCAGTATTTT.

Only one count was recorded for this clone. The chain couples TRBV19 to TRBJ1-3; D might be TRBD1 (5 bases). Germline-derived CDR1 and CDR2 are LNHDA and SQIVND (reference sequence). With 7 bases removed from V and 0 bases from J, the gap between germline ends came to 13 bases. The CDR3 extends over 15 amino acids. The DNA of the CDR3 is TGTGCCAGTACCCCGACAGAGCTCTCTGGAAACACCATATATTTT. Its protein product is CASTPTELSGNTIYF.

The rearrangement joins TRBV7-2 to TRBJ2-7; TRBD2 agrees at 9 bases. The CDR3 has 14 amino acids. Per germline, CDR1 SGHTA and CDR2 FQGNSA. V gave up 5 bases and J gave up 2 bases; unmatched junction bases: 4. The CDR3 DNA is TGTGCCAGCAGCCTGCGGGGGGGCCCCTACGAGCAGTACTTC. Translated: CASSLRGGPYEQYF.

The chain couples TRBV7-9 to TRBJ2-5; 7 nucleotides match TRBD1. V gave up 5 bases and J gave up 1 base; unmatched junction bases: 10. The length of the CDR3 is 16 residues. CDR1 is SEHNR and CDR2 is FQNEAQ in the germline V gene (reference sequence). This chain's CDR3 is CASSGTYRGRQETQYF. CDR3 coding DNA: TGTGCCAGCAGCGGCACGTACAGGGGCCGCCAAGAGACCCAGTACTTC.

This clone was picked up one time. The chain uses TRBV11-2 and TRBJ1-1; D may be TRBD1 (6 bases). Germline V gene sequence: CDR1 SGHAT, CDR2 FQNNGV. The CDR3 sequence is 14 residues long. Trimming stripped 5 bases from V and 4 bases from J, with 14 bases between. The CDR3 nucleotides are TGTGCCAGCAGCGCTACAGGGATGGGCACTGAAGCTTTCTTT. This sequence encodes CASSATGMGTEAFF.

The rearrangement uses TRBV9 and TRBJ2-5; D perhaps matches TRBD2 (6 bases). From germline, CDR1 is SGDLS and CDR2 YYNGEE. Trimming left V 0 bases short and J 1 base short, with 7 bases between. This CDR3 spans 14 amino acids. The CDR3 region is CASSVVGGQETQYF. CDR3 DNA sequence: TGTGCCAGCAGCGTAGTGGGGGGCCAAGAGACCCAGTACTTC.

CDR3 coding DNA: TGTGCCAGCAGCCCACAGGGTCGGGGGGAGCTGTTTTTT. This translates into CASSPQGRGELFF. The rearrangement links TRBV5-4 to TRBJ2-2, with a weak D call TRBD1 (6 bases). There are 13 residues in the CDR3. In germline, CDR1 is SGHNT, CDR2 YYREEE (reference sequence). Trimming took off 4 bases at V and 8 bases at J, with 12 bases between the two ends.

The chain is built from TRBV6-6 and TRBJ2-3; perhaps TRBD1 as D (6 bases). Deletions cut 0 bases from V and 5 bases from J, with 6 bases between. This CDR3 region has 13 residues. Per the germline V gene, CDR1 is MNHNY and CDR2 is SVGAGI (reference sequence). The CDR3 DNA follows: TGTGCCAGCAGTTACTCAGGGGGAGATACGCAGTATTTT. The encoded protein is CASSYSGGDTQYF.

This chain connects TRBV14 to TRBJ2-1; D is perhaps TRBD1 (5 bases). Germline V gives CDR1 SGHDN, CDR2 FVKESK. Trimming shortened V by 0 bases and J by 6 bases, and 12 bases separated the two germline ends. The CDR3 is 15 amino acids. The CDR3: CASSQDVTGTNEQFF. The CDR3 DNA reads as TGTGCCAGCAGCCAAGATGTCACAGGAACCAATGAGCAGTTCTTC.

The rearrangement uses TRBV18 and TRBJ2-1; 9 nucleotides line up with TRBD1. V trimming: 4 bases; J trimming: 7 bases; junction bases outside the gene matches: 11. CDR3 length equals 16 residues. Per the germline V gene, CDR1 is KGHSH and CDR2 is LQKENI. The CDR3 sequence: CASSRQSGQGPNEQFF. The CDR3 coding sequence is TGTGCCAGCTCACGACAATCCGGACAGGGGCCGAATGAGCAGTTCTTC.

The V and J genes are TRBV2 and TRBJ1-5; 9 bases fit TRBD1. This CDR3 contains 14 residues. CDR1 is SNHLY, CDR2 FYNNEI, per germline. The trim removed 5 bases at V and 6 bases at J, leaving 5 bases unmatched. The CDR3 nucleotides are TGTGCCAGCAGTCGGACAGGGGAAGGTCAGCCCCAGCATTTT. This encodes CASSRTGEGQPQHF. The variable domain in full, completed from reference TRBV2 and TRBJ1-5, reads EPEVTQTPSHQVTQMGQEVILRCVPISNHLYFYWYRQILGQKVEFLVSFYNNEISEKSEIFDDQFSVERPDGSNFTLKIRSTKLEDSAMYFCASSRTGEGQPQHFGDGTRLSIL.

V usage is TRBV18 and J usage is TRBJ1-5; 7 bases match TRBD1. Germline values: CDR1 KGHSH, CDR2 LQKENI. V was clipped by 2 bases and J by 2 bases; unmatched bases: 3. CDR3 length: 15 amino acids. CDR3 sequence: CASSPTGQGNQPQHF. CDR3 sequence (DNA): TGTGCCAGCTCACCAACCGGACAGGGCAATCAGCCCCAGCATTTT.

J is TRBJ2-3 and V is TRBV11-3; D perhaps matches TRBD1 (6 bases). This CDR3 spans 15 amino acids. CDR1 and CDR2 (germline): SGHNT, YENEEA. Between the trimmed V and J ends, which lost 1 base and 4 bases, there was a span of 12 bases. DNA for the CDR3: TGTGCCAGCAGCTTAGGAGGGGGAGCCGCAGATACGCAGTATTTT. This codes for CASSLGGGAADTQYF.

The count of this clone is one. V is TRBV7-2 and J is TRBJ1-5; D is possibly TRBD1 (5 bases). CDR1 and CDR2 (germline): SGHTA, FQGNSA. V was shortened by 0 bases and J by 7 bases, with 16 bases between the two germline ends. The CDR3 contains 16 residues. The CDR3 loop is CASSLAGVGAGQPQHF. DNA of the CDR3: TGTGCCAGCAGCTTAGCGGGGGTAGGGGCGGGACAGCCCCAGCATTTT.

This chain links TRBV28 with TRBJ2-3, with D possibly being TRBD1 (5 bases). The germline V and J ends were trimmed by 6 bases and 5 bases, with 12 bases remaining between them. The length of the CDR3 is 13 residues. Germline V gene data show CDR1 as MDHEN and CDR2 as SYDVKM. CDR3 loop: CASSATGRDTQYF. The CDR3 nucleotides are TGTGCCAGCAGCGCCACAGGTAGAGATACGCAGTATTTT.

The chain uses TRBV5-6 and TRBJ2-3, with a weak D call TRBD2 (7 bases). V shed 1 base and J shed 3 bases, with 15 bases lying between them. CDR3 length: 16 amino acids. Germline assignment: CDR1 SGHDT and CDR2 YYEEEE. CDR3 region: CASSLIGGLSTDTQYF. In DNA, the CDR3 is TGTGCCAGCAGCTTGATCGGGGGGCTCTCGACAGATACGCAGTATTTT.

The chain is built from TRBV10-3 and TRBJ1-5; D is perhaps TRBD1 (5 bases). With 6 bases removed from V and 5 bases from J, the gap between germline ends came to 11 bases. This CDR3 has 13 residues. The germline CDR1 and CDR2 sequences are ENHRY and SYGVKD. Here the CDR3 DNA reads TGTGCCATCAGCCGCACAGGAGATCAGCCCCAGCATTTT. Translation gives CAISRTGDQPQHF.

The V call is TRBV5-4, the J call TRBJ2-5; 7 bases match TRBD1. Looked up from germline, CDR1 is SGHNT and CDR2 is YYREEE (reference sequence). The CDR3 spans 15 residues. V dropped 3 bases and J dropped 0; count of bases not matched to a gene: 5. CDR3 sequence reads: CASSSRTGYQETQYF. DNA for the CDR3: TGTGCCAGCAGCTCGCGGACAGGATACCAAGAGACCCAGTACTTC.